This record concerns one T cell receptor beta chain sequence. Its antigen remains unidentified. V lost 6 bases to trimming and J lost 3 bases; unmatched junction nucleotides: 7. CDR3 length: 16 residues. Germline V gene sequence: CDR1 SNHLY, CDR2 FYNNEI. This record belongs to a study of cytomegalovirus exposure and HLA in healthy donors. The wider study: Both the 120 validation repertoires and the 600 to 750 first-cohort repertoires used the same platform, as reported by a later analysis. The study's findings and limits: In the roughly 130 validation repertoires, a later analysis found that first-cohort TCR clusters tended to co-occur. Most TCRs appeared rarely, but some public TCRs recurred in many donors. Associated with cytomegalovirus, according to the listing, were 170 or so TCR beta chains.

TCRdb's copy holds only in-frame clones and misses some; the assay was immunoSEQ multiplex PCR. The table records roughly 150,000 clones, approximately 86% of them present only once. V and J are TRBV2 and TRBJ2-1; 11 nucleotides align to TRBD2. The source of this sequence is a woman between 18 and 30 years old in good health and CMV-seronegative. The source material was PBMCs. CDR3 coding DNA: TGTGCCAGCAGGGGTAGACTAGCGGGAAACTACAATGAGCAGTTCTTC. It specifies CASRGRLAGNYNEQFF.